This T cell receptor beta chain emerged from a study of blood T cells in healthy people across ages. No fewer than 5.5 micrograms of total RNA were isolated from every sample. It was with a sample-barcoded 5' primer and a J-beta primer mix that a second PCR of roughly 7 to 12 cycles was run. TCRdb called the 5' RACE reads again in MiXCR, with one record for every CDR3 protein. The sample holds hundreds of thousands of distinct CDR3 sequences, roughly three fifths seen once. Turning to this clonotype: Its specificity is not known.

Broader study findings: A strong correlation was found between TCR beta diversity and the percentage of naive T cells.

From germline, CDR1 is SNHLY and CDR2 FYNNEI. This CDR3 region has 13 residues. V was shortened by 6 bases and J by 6 bases, with 12 bases between the two germline ends. The J gene is TRBJ1-5, the V gene TRBV2; tentative D call: TRBD1 (6 bases). The clonotype was recovered from a man aged 60 to 69 in good health. Sequences were obtained from blood. CDR3 nucleotides: TGTGCCAGCAGGGGGGAAGGGGGTCAGCCCCAGCATTTT. Protein product: CASRGEGGQPQHF.